The 25 T cell receptor beta chains below all came from one sample that was sequenced in a study of cytomegalovirus exposure and HLA in healthy donors. It was with 60 Vbeta and 13 Jbeta primers that the PCR ran. The table came from immunoSEQ multiplex PCR; TCRdb's copy has only in-frame clones and leaves some out. The sample includes some 120,000 clones, 8% to 11% of them seen just once. Sequenced material: PBMCs. The source of these receptors is a woman aged 18 to 35 in good health and CMV-seropositive.

The CDR3 protein is CASSGWTGGEQYF. DNA for the CDR3: TGTGCCAGCAGCGGTTGGACAGGGGGCGAGCAGTACTTC. The chain recombines TRBV14 with TRBJ2-7, with TRBD1 identical over 10 bases. Trimming cost V 5 bases and J 6 bases; bases outside gene matches: 4. The length of the CDR3 is 13 residues. Looked up from germline, CDR1 is SGHDN and CDR2 is FVKESK. Together with reference TRBV14 and TRBJ2-7, the CDR3 gives the full variable domain: EAGVTQFPSHSVIEKGQTVTLRCDPISGHDNLYWYRRVMGKEIKFLLHFVKESKQDESGMPNNRFLAERTGGTYSTLKVQPAELEDSGVYFCASSGWTGGEQYFGPGTRLTVT.

The chain is built from TRBV20-1 and TRBJ2-5; D may be TRBD2 (5 bases). Deletions cut 6 bases from V and 5 bases from J, with 7 bases between. Germline CDR1 is DFQATT and CDR2 is SNEGSKA (reference sequence). This CDR3 is built from 10 residues. Written as DNA, the CDR3 is TGCAGTGCCGAGCGGGAGACCCAGTACTTC. This gives the protein CSAERETQYF.

V and J are TRBV9 and TRBJ1-4, with 9 bases fitting TRBD1. Looked up from germline, CDR1 is SGDLS and CDR2 is YYNGEE. V lost 3 bases, J lost 5 bases, and 2 bases stayed unmatched. The CDR3 consists of 14 residues. CDR3 nucleotides: TGTGCCAGCAGCGGAGACAGGGGGAATGAAAAACTGTTTTTT. Translated, it gives CASSGDRGNEKLFF.

This clone was seen a few times. The J gene is TRBJ2-3, the V gene TRBV5-1; 7 bases are a match to TRBD2. Trimming removed 0 bases from V and 1 base from J; junction bases left unmatched: 5. The germline gives CDR1 SGHRS, CDR2 YFSETQ. CDR3 length: 16 amino acids. The CDR3 region has the DNA TGCGCCAGCAGCTTGGGACTAGCAGCTGGCACAGATACGCAGTATTTT. Its protein product is CASSLGLAAGTDTQYF. The full variable domain, rest sourced from reference TRBV5-1 and TRBJ2-3, is KAGVTQTPRYLIKTRGQQVTLSCSPISGHRSVSWYQQTPGQGLQFLFEYFSETQRNKGNFPGRFSGRQFSNSRSEMNVSTLELGDSALYLCASSLGLAAGTDTQYFGPGTRLTVL.

The rearrangement joins TRBV20-1 to TRBJ1-2; maybe TRBD1 (6 bases). The length of the CDR3 is 11 residues. Germline V CDR1 and CDR2: DFQATT, SNEGSKA (reference sequence). V was shortened by 2 bases and J by 8 bases, with 9 bases between the two germline ends. CDR3 residues: CSARWGRGYTF. The CDR3 DNA reads as TGCAGTGCTAGATGGGGGCGAGGCTACACCTTC.

The genes are TRBV18 and TRBJ2-2; D may be TRBD2 (6 bases). Trimming removed 2 bases at V and 7 bases at J, with 11 bases between. The CDR3 runs to 14 residues. Germline CDR1 and CDR2: KGHSH and LQKENI. CDR3 sequence reads: CASSPMGGDGELFF. The CDR3 bases are TGTGCCAGCTCACCAATGGGAGGAGACGGGGAGCTGTTTTTT.

This clone has a count of ten or more. The chain uses TRBV4-2 and TRBJ2-1, with 9 bases fitting TRBD2. CDR1 is LGHNA and CDR2 is YNFKEQ in the germline V gene. Trimming removed 0 bases from V and 0 bases from J; junction bases left unmatched: 6. The CDR3 length is 18 residues. The CDR3, as DNA: TGTGCCAGCAGCCAAGAAGGTATTAGCGGGAGCTCCTACAATGAGCAGTTCTTC. Its protein product is CASSQEGISGSSYNEQFF.

In its sample, this clone was seen a few times. V and J are TRBV6-1 and TRBJ1-1; D not certain. Germline loops: CDR1 MNHNS, CDR2 SASEGT. Trimming took off 10 bases at V and 10 bases at J, with 19 bases between the two ends. This CDR3 region has 12 residues. CDR3 amino acids: CAIHMGARIAFF. For the CDR3, the DNA is TGTGCCATCCATATGGGCGCAAGAATAGCTTTCTTT.

The chain couples TRBV5-8 to TRBJ1-4; D is unclear. Germline V gene data show CDR1 as SGHTS and CDR2 as YDEGEE. The ends were cut back, 4 bases at V and 5 bases at J, with 18 bases in the middle. This CDR3 comprises 16 residues. The CDR3 loop reads CASSPGYAGPNEKLFF. The CDR3 DNA is TGTGCCAGCAGCCCAGGATACGCTGGGCCAAATGAAAAACTGTTTTTT.

The genes are TRBV11-2 and TRBJ2-7; 16 nucleotides line up with TRBD2. V lost 5 bases and J lost 0; bases outside the gene matches: 4. CDR3 length equals 17 residues. Germline values: CDR1 SGHAT, CDR2 FQNNGV. The CDR3: CASSPGLAGGISYEQYF. The CDR3 bases are TGTGCCAGCAGCCCGGGACTAGCGGGAGGGATCTCCTACGAGCAGTACTTC.

This clone was seen a handful of times. The V call is TRBV18, the J call TRBJ2-3; 8 bases map to TRBD2. After removal of 2 bases from V and 1 base from J, the junction contained 8 bases not matched to a gene. Germline lookup yields CDR1 KGHSH and CDR2 LQKENI. This CDR3 contains 17 residues. CDR3 sequence (DNA): TGTGCCAGCTCACCAGGTGCGGGGGGAGGTGGCACAGATACGCAGTATTTT. Translation: CASSPGAGGGGTDTQYF.

The J gene is TRBJ1-1, the V gene TRBV6-5; TRBD1 is a possible D gene (5 bases). Germline values: CDR1 MNHEY, CDR2 SVGAGI. The CDR3 sequence is 13 residues long. The V end lost 7 bases, the J end lost 7 bases, and 16 bases lay between the germline ends. In DNA, the CDR3 is TGTGCCAGCAATTATCAGGGTACGGGTGAAGCTTTCTTT. Its protein is CASNYQGTGEAFF.

As regards this clone: Here the CDR3 omits its conserved ending phenylalanine or tryptophan, so a read error is the likely source. The chain carries TRBV4-1 and TRBJ1-1; 7 positions agree with TRBD1. Trimming took 5 bases from V and 5 from J; bases not matched to a gene: 11. The CDR3 has 15 amino acids. From germline, CDR1 is MGHRA and CDR2 YSYEKL. This chain's CDR3 is CASSDRTGSKTEAFL. DNA for the CDR3: TGCGCCAGCAGCGATAGGACAGGATCGAAAACTGAAGCTTTCTTG.

The chain has TRBV29-1 and TRBJ2-5, with D uncertain. The J call is in doubt because the DNA end fits TRBJ2-7 better. From germline, CDR1 is SQVTM and CDR2 ANQGSEA. The CDR3 loop spans 12 amino acids. The CDR3 DNA reads TGCAGCGTCCCCCTCCCAATCCACGAGCAGTACTTC. It codes for CSVPLPIHEQYF.

This clone was found a few times. This chain uses TRBV7-9 with TRBJ1-1, with 11 bases that match TRBD1. The CDR3 totals 16 residues. The trim removed 5 bases at V and 4 bases at J, leaving 9 bases unmatched. The germline V gene has CDR1 SEHNR and CDR2 FQNEAQ (reference sequence). CDR3 DNA: TGTGCCAGCAGCCCACGGGGGGGGACAGGGGGCACTGAAGCTTTCTTT. Translating it yields CASSPRGGTGGTEAFF. The full variable domain, its missing parts supplied by reference TRBV7-9 and TRBJ1-1, is DTGVSQNPRHKITKRGQNVTFRCDPISEHNRLYWYRQTLGQGPEFLTYFQNEAQLEKSRLLSDRFSAERPKGSFSTLEIQRTEQGDSAMYLCASSPRGGTGGTEAFFGQGTRLTVV.

The chain is built from TRBV6-1 and TRBJ1-1, with D perhaps matching TRBD1 (5 bases). V was shortened by 6 bases and J by 3 bases, with 17 bases between the two germline ends. The germline V gene has CDR1 MNHNS and CDR2 SASEGT. This CDR3 comprises 15 residues. CDR3 in DNA: TGTGCCAGCAGCCGGGACCTGCGGGACCACACTGAAGCTTTCTTT. It codes for CASSRDLRDHTEAFF.

This chain connects TRBV19 to TRBJ2-2, with 8 bases aligning to TRBD2. The CDR3 runs to 15 residues. The germline V gene has CDR1 LNHDA and CDR2 SQIVND (reference sequence). V was pared by 6 bases and J by 7 bases, with 10 bases of the junction left unmatched. This chain's CDR3 is CASRLAGDFDGELFF. The CDR3 bases are TGTGCCAGTAGGCTAGCGGGCGATTTTGACGGGGAGCTGTTTTTT.

This clone was seen more than once but under ten times. This chain connects TRBV19 to TRBJ2-1; D unclear. Per germline, CDR1 LNHDA and CDR2 SQIVND (reference sequence). The CDR3 has 12 residues. Between the trimmed V and J ends, which lost 3 bases and 6 bases, there was a span of 6 bases. The CDR3 region has the DNA TGTGCCAGTAGTATTTTAGCCAATGAGCAGTTCTTC. It translates to CASSILANEQFF.

This clone has at least ten counts. As DNA, the CDR3 is TGTGCCAGCAGTGGACTACCCACAGATACGCAGTATTTT. This codes for CASSGLPTDTQYF. The chain has TRBV6-4 and TRBJ2-3, with D perhaps TRBD2 (5 bases). From germline, CDR1 is MRHNA and CDR2 SNTAGT. This CDR3 is built from 13 residues. The ends were cut back, 4 bases at V and 2 bases at J, with 7 bases in the middle.

This clone was seen a few times. The J gene is TRBJ2-5, the V gene TRBV28; weak D call: TRBD2 (6 bases). The CDR3 runs to 14 residues. V shed 2 bases and J shed 6 bases, with 13 bases lying between them. The germline V gene has CDR1 MDHEN and CDR2 SYDVKM. CDR3 sequence: CASSLTAGGKTQYF. In DNA, the CDR3 is TGTGCCAGCAGTTTAACGGCCGGCGGGAAGACCCAGTACTTC.

This clone was detected a few times. The chain couples TRBV19 to TRBJ2-2; a weak D match, TRBD2 (6 bases). Trimming left V 3 bases short and J 3 bases short, with 14 bases between. The CDR3 has 16 amino acids. The germline V gene encodes CDR1 LNHDA and CDR2 SQIVND (reference sequence). Here the CDR3 DNA reads TGTGCCAGTAGTATGCCGAGGGGCGGGGACACCGGGGAGCTGTTTTTT. Amino acids: CASSMPRGGDTGELFF.

This clone has a handful of counts. This chain connects TRBV15 to TRBJ2-2; the D is unclear. V was shortened by 3 bases and J by 2 bases, with 13 bases between the two germline ends. CDR1 is LNHNV, CDR2 YYDKDF, per germline (reference sequence). The CDR3 loop spans 16 amino acids. CDR3 in amino acids: CATSRTLAPNTGELFF. For the CDR3, the DNA is TGTGCCACCAGCAGGACTCTGGCGCCAAACACCGGGGAGCTGTTTTTT.

The CDR3 region has the DNA TGTGCCAGCAGCTTAATTGCTAGCGGAGTCAATGAGCAGTTCTTC. Its translation is CASSLIASGVNEQFF. V gene TRBV7-3 combines with J gene TRBJ2-1, with 7 bases fitting TRBD2. The CDR3 is 15 amino acids. V shed 1 base, J shed 6 bases, and the junction held 6 bases outside the gene matches. Germline CDR1 and CDR2: SGHTA and FQGTGA.

In nucleotides, the CDR3 is TGTGCCAGCAGCACGGGACAGGACTACGAGCAGTACTTC. Its protein is CASSTGQDYEQYF. The chain couples TRBV7-9 to TRBJ2-7; 8 bases agree with TRBD1. With 5 bases clipped from V and 3 bases from J, the junction kept 3 bases outside the gene matches. This CDR3 region has 13 residues. Germline CDR1 SEHNR, CDR2 FQNEAQ (reference sequence).

Only a few counts were recorded for this clone. The chain recombines TRBV5-1 with TRBJ1-4; a possible D gene is TRBD1 (6 bases). The CDR3 is 14 amino acids. The V and J ends lost 4 bases and 3 bases respectively, with 10 bases between them. In germline, CDR1 is SGHRS, CDR2 YFSETQ. The chain's CDR3 is CASSPRGPNEKLFF. CDR3 sequence (DNA): TGCGCCAGCAGCCCCAGGGGCCCTAATGAAAAACTGTTTTTT.